This T cell receptor (beta chain) appears in the sequencing data of a study of T-cell memory formation after mild COVID-19. For the study at large: In these data, TCR clusters were largely donor specific.

This clonotype was detected many times. Its antigen is still unknown. TCR alpha and TCR beta cDNA libraries carrying sample barcodes and UMIs were produced by 5'RACE using constant-segment primers. TCRdb reprocessed the 5' RACE reads via MiXCR and lists one record per CDR3 protein. Seen here are fewer than 40,000 distinct CDR3 sequences, 7.5% to 8% observed once, and the top ten hold 25% to 35%. Study-level points and caveats: Shrinking CD4+ clones were chiefly CM and EM; CD8+ ones were chiefly EMRA.

Trimming removed 5 bases at V and 4 bases at J, with 18 bases between. The CDR3 has 17 amino acids. The germline CDR1 and CDR2 sequences are SGHVS and FQNEAQ. Sample: PBMCs or a T cell subset sorted from them (not recorded which). The chain links TRBV7-8 to TRBJ2-6; unclear D gene. The source of this sequence is a man in his late teens or twenties who had mild COVID-19 (a few samples of this study predate the infection). Cell type and time point are not known. CDR3 nucleotide sequence: TGTGCCAGCAGCCAGGATAGTCGAGGAGCCGGGGCCAACGTCCTGACTTTC. Protein sequence: CASSQDSRGAGANVLTF.